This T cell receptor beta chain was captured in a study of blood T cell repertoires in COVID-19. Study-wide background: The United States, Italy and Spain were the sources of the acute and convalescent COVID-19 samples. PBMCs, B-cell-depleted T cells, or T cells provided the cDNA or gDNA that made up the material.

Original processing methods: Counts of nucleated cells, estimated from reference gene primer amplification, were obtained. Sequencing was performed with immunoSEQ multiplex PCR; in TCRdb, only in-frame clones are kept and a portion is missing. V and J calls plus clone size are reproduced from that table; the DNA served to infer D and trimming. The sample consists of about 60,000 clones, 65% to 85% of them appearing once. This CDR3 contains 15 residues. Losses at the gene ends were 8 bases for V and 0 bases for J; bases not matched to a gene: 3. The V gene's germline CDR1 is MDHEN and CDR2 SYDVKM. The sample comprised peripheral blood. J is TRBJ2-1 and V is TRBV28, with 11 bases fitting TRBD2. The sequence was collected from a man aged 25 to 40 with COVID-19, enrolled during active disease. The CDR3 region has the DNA TGTGCCAGCTCCGGGACTAGCGGCTCCTACAATGAGCAGTTCTTC. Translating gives CASSGTSGSYNEQFF.